Below are 18 T cell receptor beta chains sequenced from a single sample in a study of a mutant IDH1 vaccine in newly diagnosed glioma. Repertoires were generated with immunoSEQ multiplex PCR, while TCRdb's copy carries only in-frame clones and drops some. The sample records roughly 43,000 clones, approximately 86% being singletons. The antigens for these receptors are not known. The time point was: week 47, end of study. Topical imiquimod accompanied each vaccine dose, which consisted of 300 ug of mutant IDH1 20-mer peptide. Sample: PBMCs, taken from a glioma patient whose treatment included an IDH1 peptide vaccine. These receptor sequences come from a man aged 18 to 29 with glioma. Some clones in this sample may be carry-over from other donors' samples.

This chain uses TRBV2 with TRBJ1-6; D is unresolved. This CDR3 is 13 amino acids long. Germline CDR1 SNHLY, CDR2 FYNNEI. Between the trimmed V and J ends, which lost 10 bases and 13 bases, there was a span of 20 bases. The CDR3 DNA sequence: TGTGCCACCCTATTTTTCTTGCAGGCGCCCCTCCACTTT. It specifies CATLFFLQAPLHF.

The V gene is TRBV13, the J gene TRBJ1-1, with D unclear. CDR3 size: 12 residues. Germline V gene lookup returns CDR1 PRHDT and CDR2 FYEKMQ (reference sequence). V was shortened by 5 bases and J by 4 bases, with 8 bases between the two germline ends. The CDR3 DNA is TGTGCCAGCAGCCGGACGGCCACTGAAGCTTTCTTT. Its protein product is CASSRTATEAFF.

This chain links TRBV27 with TRBJ2-7; TRBD1 is a possible D gene (6 bases). Trimming cost V 5 bases and J 0 bases, with 14 bases left between them. CDR3 size: 15 residues. Germline CDR1 reads MNHEY; CDR2 reads SMNVEV (reference sequence). The CDR3, as DNA: TGTGCCAGCAGTACTTGGGACACCTACTCCTACGAGCAGTACTTC. Amino acids: CASSTWDTYSYEQYF.

The chain recombines TRBV5-6 with TRBJ1-4; D not certain. There are 15 residues in the CDR3. Trimming left V 2 bases short and J 7 bases short, with 15 bases between. Germline CDR1 and CDR2: SGHDT and YYEEEE. The CDR3 region is CASSFLGPGGEKLFF. In DNA, the CDR3 is TGTGCCAGCAGCTTCCTCGGCCCAGGAGGTGAAAAACTGTTTTTT.

The chain carries TRBV15 and TRBJ2-5, with 7 bases lining up with TRBD1. The CDR3 sequence is 16 residues long. Germline V gives CDR1 LNHNV, CDR2 YYDKDF (reference sequence). The junction had 4 bases not matched to a gene; V was cut back by 0 bases and J by 0 bases. The CDR3, as DNA: TGTGCCACCAGCAGAGATTGGGGGACAGACCAAGAGACCCAGTACTTC. Residues: CATSRDWGTDQETQYF.

This chain connects TRBV7-6 to TRBJ1-1; 7 bases agree with TRBD1. The CDR3 has 14 residues. Trimming cost V 2 bases and J 4 bases; bases outside gene matches: 4. Germline values: CDR1 SGHVS, CDR2 FNYEAQ. CDR3 DNA sequence: TGTGCCAGCAGCTTAACAGGGGCGAGCACTGAAGCTTTCTTT. Amino acid sequence: CASSLTGASTEAFF. The full variable domain, with the rest looked up from reference TRBV7-6 and TRBJ1-1, is GAGVSQSPRYKVTKRGQDVALRCDPISGHVSLYWYRQALGQGPEFLTYFNYEAQQDKSGLPNDRFSAERPEGSISTLTIQRTEQRDSAMYRCASSLTGASTEAFFGQGTRLTVV.

This clone came up once. The chain couples TRBV6-4 to TRBJ2-2, with D uncertain. The germline CDR1 and CDR2 sequences are MRHNA and SNTAGT. The V and J ends lost 0 bases and 5 bases respectively, with 10 bases between them. The CDR3 contains 15 residues. CDR3 coding DNA: TGTGCCAGCAGTGACTCGGGCGGAGAGACCGGGGAGCTGTTTTTT. Translated, it gives CASSDSGGETGELFF.

This sequence joins TRBV6-5 and TRBJ2-5; TRBD2 agrees at 12 bases. Trimming removed 6 bases from V and 2 bases from J; junction bases left unmatched: 4. Germline CDR1 is MNHEY and CDR2 is SVGAGI. The CDR3 is 15 amino acids. The CDR3 DNA reads as TGTGCCAGCAGACTAGCGGGGGGCCGTCAAGAGACCCAGTACTTC. This translates into CASRLAGGRQETQYF.

This chain links TRBV15 with TRBJ2-1; TRBD2 aligns across 9 bases. The CDR3 contains 15 residues. Germline trimming cut 5 bases from V and 2 bases from J; bases unmatched to any gene: 4. Germline CDR1 is LNHNV and CDR2 is YYDKDF (reference sequence). In DNA, the CDR3 is TGTGCCACCAGCCGGGGACTAGCAGCCTACAATGAGCAGTTCTTC. The encoded protein is CATSRGLAAYNEQFF.

This sequence joins TRBV5-3 and TRBJ1-2; no definite D call. TRBV5-3 is designated an ORF whose function remains uncertain. V dropped 2 bases and J dropped 4 bases, with 15 bases sitting between them. The CDR3 spans 15 residues. The CDR3 bases are TGTGCCAGAAGCTTAGGTACAGAGTATACCTATGGCTACACCTTC. It encodes CARSLGTEYTYGYTF.

The chain employs TRBV7-2 and TRBJ1-5; D gene unclear. The CDR3 extends over 14 amino acids. The germline V gene has CDR1 SGHTA and CDR2 FQGNSA. The V end was cut by 2 bases, the J end by 4 bases, with 9 bases between. The CDR3 nucleotides read TGTGCCAGCAGCTTAAGAGGCCGAAATCAGCCCCAGCATTTT. As protein: CASSLRGRNQPQHF.

This CDR3 is CASSEDRRQAATNEKLFF. In DNA, the CDR3 is TGTGCCAGCAGTGAAGACCGAAGACAGGCTGCAACTAATGAAAAACTGTTTTTT. The J gene is TRBJ1-4, the V gene TRBV2; perhaps TRBD1 as D (6 bases). CDR3 size: 18 residues. V lost 1 base to trimming and J lost 0 bases, with 15 bases between them. Looked up from germline, CDR1 is SNHLY and CDR2 is FYNNEI.

This rearrangement joins TRBV2 to TRBJ1-2; no clear D gene. CDR3 length: 13 amino acids. Trimming removed 2 bases at V and 6 bases at J, with 10 bases between. CDR1 is SNHLY, CDR2 FYNNEI, per germline. The CDR3 sequence: CASSESQVHGYTF. CDR3 nucleotides: TGTGCCAGCAGTGAATCGCAGGTTCATGGCTACACCTTC.

This chain uses TRBV13 with TRBJ1-1, with D perhaps TRBD1 (6 bases). The germline CDR1 and CDR2 sequences are PRHDT and FYEKMQ (reference sequence). The CDR3 has 14 amino acids. The V end was cut by 0 bases, the J end by 5 bases, with 10 bases between. The CDR3 bases are TGTGCCAGCAGCTTAGGGCCGACAGGTACTGAAGCTTTCTTT. This translates into CASSLGPTGTEAFF.

The V call is TRBV10-3, the J call TRBJ1-3; 8 bases align to TRBD1. The CDR3 length is 16 residues. J was trimmed by 4 bases and V by 5 bases; bases with no gene match: 10. Per germline, CDR1 ENHRY and CDR2 SYGVKD. The CDR3 loop is CAISPMDRVDGNTIYF. CDR3 sequence (DNA): TGTGCCATCAGTCCTATGGACAGGGTAGACGGAAACACCATATATTTT.

The chain carries TRBV28 and TRBJ1-4; possibly TRBD1 for D (5 bases). Trimming removed 3 bases at V and 8 bases at J, with 13 bases between. The CDR3 is made up of 14 amino acids. The germline V gene has CDR1 MDHEN and CDR2 SYDVKM. In DNA form, the CDR3 reads TGTGCCAGCAGTTTGGTCTTTAGGGGCGAAAAACTGTTTTTT. Its translation is CASSLVFRGEKLFF.

The chain carries TRBV29-1 and TRBJ2-1; D is perhaps TRBD2 (5 bases). Per the germline V gene, CDR1 is SQVTM and CDR2 is ANQGSEA. The CDR3 extends over 13 amino acids. V was pared by 6 bases and J by 1 base, with 10 bases between. The chain's CDR3 is CSVSSLSYNEQFF. CDR3 in DNA: TGCAGCGTCTCTAGCCTATCCTACAATGAGCAGTTCTTC.

This chain uses TRBV27 with TRBJ2-7, with D perhaps given as TRBD1 or TRBD2 (5 bases each). Trimming left V 6 bases short and J 6 bases short, with 21 bases between. This CDR3 contains 15 residues. CDR1 and CDR2 from the germline V gene are MNHEY and SMNVEV (reference sequence). In DNA, the CDR3 is TGTGCCAGCAGAGATAGGGACCTACCCAGAGGCGAGCAGTACTTC. Translating gives CASRDRDLPRGEQYF.